This TCR beta chain was sequenced during a study of T cells in Graves' hyperthyroidism and ophthalmopathy. Findings and caveats of the study: From stable hyperthyroidism, ophthalmopathy was set apart by a 13 V-J model.

The CDR3 sequence is 11 residues long. V lost 7 bases and J lost 2, with 5 bases in between. More than 8 ml fresh peripheral blood yielded the PBMCs. This clonotype was recorded at least ten times. The antigen is undetermined. TCR beta CDR3 regions were amplified from RNA transcripts. HTBI primers were used for first-round RT-PCR of the TCR CDR3. Using its own MiXCR run on the multiplex PCR reads, TCRdb lists one record per CDR3 protein. The data show 450,000 to 550,000 distinct CDR3 sequences, roughly a quarter seen once. Source material: blood. The clonotype was recovered from a woman aged 25 to 45 with Graves' ophthalmopathy. The J gene is TRBJ1-1, the V gene TRBV12-3 or TRBV12-4; no firm D call. The CDR3 nucleotides are TGTGCCAGCACCGAAAACACTGAAGCTTTCTTT. Protein sequence: CASTENTEAFF.